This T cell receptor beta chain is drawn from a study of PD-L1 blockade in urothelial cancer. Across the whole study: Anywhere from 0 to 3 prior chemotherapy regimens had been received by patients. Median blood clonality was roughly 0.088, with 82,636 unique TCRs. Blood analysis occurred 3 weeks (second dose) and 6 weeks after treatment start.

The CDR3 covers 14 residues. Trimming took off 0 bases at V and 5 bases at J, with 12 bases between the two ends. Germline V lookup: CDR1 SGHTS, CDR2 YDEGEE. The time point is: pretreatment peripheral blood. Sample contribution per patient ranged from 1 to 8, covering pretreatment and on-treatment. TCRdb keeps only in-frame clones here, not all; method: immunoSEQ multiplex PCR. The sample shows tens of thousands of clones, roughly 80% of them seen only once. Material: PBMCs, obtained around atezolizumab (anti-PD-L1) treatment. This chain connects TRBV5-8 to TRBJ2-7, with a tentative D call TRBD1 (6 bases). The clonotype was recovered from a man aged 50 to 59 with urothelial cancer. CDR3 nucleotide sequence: TGTGCCAGCAGCTTGGGGCAGGGGAAGAACGAGCAGTACTTC. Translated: CASSLGQGKNEQYF.